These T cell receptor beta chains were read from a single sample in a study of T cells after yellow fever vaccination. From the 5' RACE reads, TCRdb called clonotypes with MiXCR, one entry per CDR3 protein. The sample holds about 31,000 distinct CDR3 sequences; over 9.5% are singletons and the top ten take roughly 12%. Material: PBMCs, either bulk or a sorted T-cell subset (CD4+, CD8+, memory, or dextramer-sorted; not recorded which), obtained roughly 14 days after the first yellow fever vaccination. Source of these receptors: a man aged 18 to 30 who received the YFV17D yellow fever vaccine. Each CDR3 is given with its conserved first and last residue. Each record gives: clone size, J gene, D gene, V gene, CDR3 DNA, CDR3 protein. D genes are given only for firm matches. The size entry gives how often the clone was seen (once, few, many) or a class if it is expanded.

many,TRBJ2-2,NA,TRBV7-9,TGTGCCAGCAGCTTAATAGGGCGGACGAACACCGGGGAGCTGTTTTTT,CASSLIGRTNTGELFF
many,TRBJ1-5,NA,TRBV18,TGTGCCAGCTCACTGGGCAGCTACAATCAGCCCCAGCATTTT,CASSLGSYNQPQHF
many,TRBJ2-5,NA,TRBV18,TGTGCCAGCTCACCACAAGCAGGAGTCCAAGAGACCCAGTACTTC,CASSPQAGVQETQYF
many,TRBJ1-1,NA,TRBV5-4,TGTGCCAGCACCCAGGGGAACAGCAACATGAACACTGAAGCTTTCTTT,CASTQGNSNMNTEAFF
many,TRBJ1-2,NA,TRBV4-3,TGCGCCAGCAGCCAAGAAGGCAGAAACTATGGCTACACCTTC,CASSQEGRNYGYTF
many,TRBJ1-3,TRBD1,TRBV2,TGTGCCAGCAGCGAGACAGGGATCGGAAACACCATATATTTT,CASSETGIGNTIYF
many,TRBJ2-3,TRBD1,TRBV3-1,TGTGCCAGCAGCAGGGACAGGCGCACAGATACGCAGTATTTT,CASSRDRRTDTQYF
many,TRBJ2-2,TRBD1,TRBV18,TGTGCCAGCTCACCCGACAGGGGGCTTTCCGGGGAGCTGTTTTTT,CASSPDRGLSGELFF
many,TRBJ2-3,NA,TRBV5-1,TGCGCCAGCAGCCCCGGCGATGGGGCCCTCACAGATACGCAGTATTTT,CASSPGDGALTDTQYF
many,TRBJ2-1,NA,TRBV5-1,TGCGCCAGCAGCCTGGTAACCAAAAAGAACAATGAGCAGTTCTTC,CASSLVTKKNNEQFF
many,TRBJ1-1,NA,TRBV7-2,TGTGCCAGCAAGAGGGGTGGGAGCACTGAAGCTTTCTTT,CASKRGGSTEAFF
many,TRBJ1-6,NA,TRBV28,TGTGCCAGCAGTTTAGGGGGGATTGGGAATTCACCCCTCCACTTT,CASSLGGIGNSPLHF
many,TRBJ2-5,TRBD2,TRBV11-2,TGTGCCAGCAGCTTAAATCTGGGAGCGGGGGAAGAGACCCAGTACTTC,CASSLNLGAGEETQYF
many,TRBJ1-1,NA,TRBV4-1,TGCGCCAGCAGCTTTGAGGATAGCGGCACTGAAGCTTTCTTT,CASSFEDSGTEAFF
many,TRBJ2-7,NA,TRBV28,TGTGCCAGCAGTTCTGTCGAGCCCACTCCCTACGAGCAGTACTTC,CASSSVEPTPYEQYF
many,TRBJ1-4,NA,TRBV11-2,TGTGCCAGCAGCTTAGGAATTCCCGGGACAACCGAAAAACTGTTTTTT,CASSLGIPGTTEKLFF
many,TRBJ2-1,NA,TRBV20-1,TGCAGTGCCTATTCCACAGGGATCACCAGCTACAATGAGCAGTTCTTC,CSAYSTGITSYNEQFF
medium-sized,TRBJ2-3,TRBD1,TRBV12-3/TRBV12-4,TGTGCCAGCAGTCCGGGACAGAGCACAGATACGCAGTATTTT,CASSPGQSTDTQYF
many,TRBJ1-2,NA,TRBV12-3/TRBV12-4,TGTGCCAGCAGTGCATTACAGGGAGGCTACACCTTC,CASSALQGGYTF
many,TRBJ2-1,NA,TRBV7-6,TGTGCCAGCAGCCCGTACTCAGGGTACGGCTACAATGAGCAGTTCTTC,CASSPYSGYGYNEQFF
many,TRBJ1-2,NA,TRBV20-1,TGCAGTGCTAGTCAGGGAAGGGGCTATGGCTACACCTTC,CSASQGRGYGYTF
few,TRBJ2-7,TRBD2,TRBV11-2,TGTGCCAGCAGCCACACCCGGCGGACTAGCGAAGCCTACGAGCAGTACTTC,CASSHTRRTSEAYEQYF
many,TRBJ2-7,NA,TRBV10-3,TGTGCCATCAGTGAAGTGGGTAGCGAGCAGTACTTC,CAISEVGSEQYF
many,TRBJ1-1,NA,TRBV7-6,TGTGCCAGCAGCTGGGGGCCAAACACTGAAGCTTTCTTT,CASSWGPNTEAFF
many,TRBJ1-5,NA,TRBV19,TGTGCCAGTAGAAACAGGAACCTGGAGCCCCAGCATTTT,CASRNRNLEPQHF
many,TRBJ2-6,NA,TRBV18,TGTGCCAGCTCACCACCAACAGGGACTGGGGCCAACGTCCTGACTTTC,CASSPPTGTGANVLTF
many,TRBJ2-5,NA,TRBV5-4,TGTGCCAGCAGCTTGAATATAGAGACCCAGTACTTC,CASSLNIETQYF
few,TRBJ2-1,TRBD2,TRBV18,TGTGCCAGCTCACCATTCAGCGGGGGGGTTCGCCGGGAGCAGTTCTTC,CASSPFSGGVRREQFF